A single sample is the source of the 9 T cell receptor beta chains below, sequenced in a study of Tregs in tolerant kidney transplant recipients. Sequencing was performed with immunoSEQ multiplex PCR; in TCRdb, only in-frame clones are kept and a portion is missing. The repertoire has roughly 80,000 clones, more than 85% of them found once; the top ten carry approximately 0.37%. The specimen comprised Tregs from blood, sampled before the transplant. These receptors were taken from a human donor who received a combined kidney and bone marrow transplant.

On this clone itself: Distinct nucleotide sequences in the sample also encode this CDR3. V gene TRBV18 combines with J gene TRBJ2-5, with D hard to call. The germline V gene has CDR1 KGHSH and CDR2 LQKENI. This CDR3 is 11 amino acids long. Trimming took off 3 bases at V and 5 bases at J, with 4 bases between the two ends. The CDR3 loop reads CASSPGETQYF. As DNA, the CDR3 is TGTGCCAGCTCACCGGGGGAGACCCAGTACTTC. The full variable domain, in which reference TRBV18 and TRBJ2-5 provide the parts outside the CDR3, is NAGVMQNPRHLVRRRGQEARLRCSPMKGHSHVYWYRQLPEEGLKFMVYLQKENIIDESGMPKERFSAEFPKEGPSILRIQQVVRGDSAAYFCASSPGETQYFGPGTRLLVL.

The gene calls are TRBV19 and TRBJ1-6; 7 bases are shared with TRBD1. This CDR3 has 14 residues. From germline, CDR1 is LNHDA and CDR2 SQIVND (reference sequence). After removal of 3 bases from V and 7 bases from J, the junction contained 3 bases not matched to a gene. CDR3 region: CASSIKGANSPLHF. CDR3 in DNA: TGTGCCAGTAGTATCAAGGGGGCGAATTCACCCCTCCACTTT.

This sequence joins TRBV7-2 and TRBJ1-2, with 7 bases lining up with TRBD1. Germline CDR1 is SGHTA and CDR2 is FQGNSA. This CDR3 is built from 12 residues. V trimming: 5 bases; J trimming: 9 bases; junction bases outside the gene matches: 6. CDR3 sequence (DNA): TGTGCCAGCAGCCCTGACAGGGAGAGCTACACCTTC. The encoded protein is CASSPDRESYTF.

The CDR3 DNA sequence: TGTGCCAGCAGCTTAGGCCGTACTAATGAAAAACTGTTTTTT. Its translation: CASSLGRTNEKLFF. The rearrangement links TRBV7-2 to TRBJ1-4; D remains unclear. The germline V and J ends were trimmed by 1 base and 2 bases, with 5 bases remaining between them. Germline assignment: CDR1 SGHTA and CDR2 FQGNSA. The CDR3 is made up of 14 amino acids.

The gene calls are TRBV2 and TRBJ2-7; D gene unclear. The V and J ends lost 5 bases and 4 bases respectively, with 21 bases between them. The V gene's germline CDR1 is SNHLY and CDR2 FYNNEI. This CDR3 is 16 amino acids long. The DNA for the CDR3 is TGTGCCAGCAGTAAGGAAGGGAAGAGTTCAAAATACGAGCAGTACTTC. It translates to CASSKEGKSSKYEQYF.

The V and J genes are TRBV18 and TRBJ2-7, with TRBD1 matching 9 bases. The ends lost 2 bases at V and 3 bases at J; junction bases unmatched: 2. This CDR3 comprises 14 residues. The V gene's germline CDR1 is KGHSH and CDR2 LQKENI. The CDR3 DNA reads TGTGCCAGCTCACCATCGGACAGGGGCTACGAGCAGTACTTC. It translates to CASSPSDRGYEQYF. Variable domain in full (rest from reference TRBV18 and TRBJ2-7): NAGVMQNPRHLVRRRGQEARLRCSPMKGHSHVYWYRQLPEEGLKFMVYLQKENIIDESGMPKERFSAEFPKEGPSILRIQQVVRGDSAAYFCASSPSDRGYEQYFGPGTRLTVT.

This rearrangement joins TRBV19 to TRBJ2-5; D is unresolved. The assigned J gene may be wrong: the sequence end matches TRBJ2-7 better. The CDR3 has 13 residues. CDR1 is LNHDA and CDR2 is SQIVND in the germline V gene (reference sequence). CDR3 region: CASSNKRGSEQYF. The CDR3 coding sequence is TGTGCCAGTAGTAATAAGAGAGGTAGCGAGCAGTACTTC.

The gene calls are TRBV6-1 and TRBJ2-5, with 9 bases matching TRBD1. Looked up from germline, CDR1 is MNHNS and CDR2 is SASEGT. The CDR3 contains 15 residues. With 4 bases clipped from V and 2 bases from J, the junction kept 5 bases outside the gene matches. In DNA form, the CDR3 reads TGTGCCAGCAGTGGCAGCGGGACAGGGCAAGAGACCCAGTACTTC. Protein sequence: CASSGSGTGQETQYF.

This rearrangement joins TRBV5-1 to TRBJ2-7; 9 bases agree with TRBD1. The V gene end was trimmed by 4 bases and the J gene end by 3 bases; junction bases not matched to a gene: 11. Germline CDR1 and CDR2: SGHRS and YFSETQ. CDR3 length: 16 residues. The CDR3 region has the DNA TGCGCCAGCAGCCTTACCGGAGGGACAGGGCGCTACGAGCAGTACTTC. Protein sequence: CASSLTGGTGRYEQYF.